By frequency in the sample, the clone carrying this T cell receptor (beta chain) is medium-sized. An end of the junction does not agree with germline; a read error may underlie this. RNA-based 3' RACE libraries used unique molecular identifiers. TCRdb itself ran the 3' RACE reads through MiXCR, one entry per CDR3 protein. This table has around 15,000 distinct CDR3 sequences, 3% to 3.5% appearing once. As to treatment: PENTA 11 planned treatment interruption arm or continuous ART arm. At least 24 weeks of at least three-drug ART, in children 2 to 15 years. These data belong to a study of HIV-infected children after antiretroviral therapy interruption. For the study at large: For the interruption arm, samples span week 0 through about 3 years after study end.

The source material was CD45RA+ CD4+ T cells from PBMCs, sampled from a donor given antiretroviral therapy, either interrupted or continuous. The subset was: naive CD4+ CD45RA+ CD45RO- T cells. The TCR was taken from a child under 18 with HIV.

The CDR3 nucleotides read TGTGCCAGCAGTATCCACATGGCCGAACAGTACTTC. Translating it yields CASSIHMAEQYF. V gene TRBV23-1 combines with J gene TRBJ2-7; no firm D call. TRBV23-1 belongs to the ORF category, with a function that is uncertain. This CDR3 contains 12 residues.